A single sample is the source of the 5 T cell receptor beta chains below, sequenced in a study of human T cells and chemical hapten exposure. TCRdb re-called the RACE reads with MiXCR, one entry per CDR3 protein. The sample shows roughly 30,000 distinct CDR3 sequences, about 7% of them seen only once. The time point is: healthy volunteer bleed at 2 weeks. Total RNA was isolated from unfractionated whole blood. The sequenced sample consisted of whole blood. Receptors were obtained from a human donor in good health. Some clones in this sample may be carry-over from other donors' samples.

This clonotype occurred many times. This rearrangement joins TRBV28 to TRBJ2-3; the match to TRBD1 covers 9 bases. In germline, CDR1 is MDHEN, CDR2 SYDVKM. The J segment lost 3 bases and the V segment lost 3 bases, leaving 4 bases of the junction unmatched. This CDR3 is built from 15 residues. CDR3 DNA: TGTGCCAGCAGTTTTGGGACAGGGAATACAGATACGCAGTATTTT. Residues: CASSFGTGNTDTQYF.

This clonotype is termed medium-sized. J is TRBJ2-7 and V is TRBV20-1; tentatively, D is TRBD2 (5 bases). Germline CDR1 and CDR2: DFQATT and SNEGSKA (reference sequence). V lost 4 bases and J 3 bases, leaving 16 bases between the germline ends. The CDR3 consists of 14 residues. The CDR3 region is CSAIVDSDDYEQYF. The CDR3, as DNA: TGCAGTGCTATCGTCGATAGCGACGACTACGAGCAGTACTTC.

This clonotype has ten or more counts. The gene calls are TRBV28 and TRBJ2-7, with no clear D. The CDR3 contains 12 residues. Trimming left V 10 bases short and J 9 bases short, with 19 bases between. Germline V CDR1 and CDR2: MDHEN, SYDVKM. The CDR3 DNA is TGTGCCACCACTAACAGACAAATGGGGCAGTACTTC. Its protein product is CATTNRQMGQYF. Filled out from reference TRBV28 and TRBJ2-7, the complete variable domain reads DVKVTQSSRYLVKRTGEKVFLECVQDMDHENMFWYRQDPGLGLRLIYFSYDVKMKEKGDIPEGYSVSREKKERFSLILESASTNQTSMYLCATTNRQMGQYFGPGTRLTVT.

This clonotype was observed a few times. This CDR3 fails to terminate in the conserved phenylalanine or tryptophan, so it likely reflects a read error. It is unclear where the CDR3 begins or ends on the DNA, so no DNA is shown, and the CDR3 is as TCRdb lists it. J is TRBJ2-1 and V is TRBV12-3 or TRBV12-4; TRBD2, the table's D call, lacks a check against the DNA. The CDR3 totals 15 residues, both ends included. CDR3: CASSSFGLAGGRMAL.

In this sample, this clonotype turned up many times. The V and J genes are TRBV12-3 or TRBV12-4 and TRBJ1-2, with 10 bases identical to TRBD1. Trimming cost V 6 bases and J 8 bases; bases outside gene matches: 9. The CDR3 consists of 14 residues. CDR3 nucleotides: TGTGCCAGCAGATGGACAGGGGGGAAAACCGGCTACACCTTC. This codes for CASRWTGGKTGYTF.